This entry is about one T cell receptor beta chain. Its antigen is undetermined. Data came from immunoSEQ multiplex PCR; TCRdb stores just in-frame clones and leaves some out. The sample has more than 55,000 clones; around 87% are singletons. The data are from a study of identifying expanded T cells in peripheral blood. Overall study results and limits: Over around two and four weeks, about 15 and 18 clones changed, versus around 1.2 between replicates.

The CDR3 is 15 residues long. Unmatched junction bases numbered 0, after V lost 0 bases and J lost 0 bases. In germline, CDR1 is SGDLS, CDR2 YYNGEE. The chain links TRBV9 to TRBJ1-1; TRBD1 matches 9 bases. The material sequenced was blood. The sequence was collected from a person aged 18-70 years in good health. The CDR3 DNA reads as TGTGCCAGCAGCGTAGGGGACAGGGTGAACACTGAAGCTTTCTTT. It translates to CASSVGDRVNTEAFF.